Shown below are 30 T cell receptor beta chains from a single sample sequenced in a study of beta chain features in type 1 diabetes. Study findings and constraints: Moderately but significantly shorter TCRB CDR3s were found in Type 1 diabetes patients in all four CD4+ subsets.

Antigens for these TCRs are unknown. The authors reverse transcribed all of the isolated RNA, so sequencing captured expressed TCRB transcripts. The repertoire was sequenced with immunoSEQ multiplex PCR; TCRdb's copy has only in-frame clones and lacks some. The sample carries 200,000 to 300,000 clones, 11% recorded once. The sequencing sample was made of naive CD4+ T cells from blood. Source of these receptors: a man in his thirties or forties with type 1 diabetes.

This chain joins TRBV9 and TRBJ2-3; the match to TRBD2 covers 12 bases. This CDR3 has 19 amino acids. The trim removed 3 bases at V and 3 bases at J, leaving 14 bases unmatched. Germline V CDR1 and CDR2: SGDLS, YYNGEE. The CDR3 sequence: CASSALPDTSGGNTDTQYF. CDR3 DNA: TGTGCCAGCAGCGCCCTTCCCGATACTAGCGGGGGGAATACAGATACGCAGTATTTT.

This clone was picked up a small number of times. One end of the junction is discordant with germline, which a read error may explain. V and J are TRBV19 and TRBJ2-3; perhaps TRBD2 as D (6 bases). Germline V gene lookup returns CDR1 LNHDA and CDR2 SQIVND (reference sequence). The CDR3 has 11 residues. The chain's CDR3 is CGGKFPDTQYF. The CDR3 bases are TGCGGAGGGAAGTTCCCAGATACGCAGTATTTT.

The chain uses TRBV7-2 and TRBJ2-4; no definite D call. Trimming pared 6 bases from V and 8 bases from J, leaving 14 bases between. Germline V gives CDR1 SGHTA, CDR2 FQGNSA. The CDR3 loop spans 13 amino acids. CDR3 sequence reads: CASRTQDRHIQYF. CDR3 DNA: TGTGCCAGCAGAACTCAGGATAGGCACATTCAGTACTTC.

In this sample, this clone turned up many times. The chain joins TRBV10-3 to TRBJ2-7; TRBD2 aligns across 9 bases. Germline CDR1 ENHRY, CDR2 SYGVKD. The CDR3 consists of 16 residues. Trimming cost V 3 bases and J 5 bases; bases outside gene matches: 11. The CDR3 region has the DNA TGTGCCATCAGTGAAGGGGGTAGCGGGGGCTGGGACGAGCAGTACTTC. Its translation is CAISEGGSGGWDEQYF.

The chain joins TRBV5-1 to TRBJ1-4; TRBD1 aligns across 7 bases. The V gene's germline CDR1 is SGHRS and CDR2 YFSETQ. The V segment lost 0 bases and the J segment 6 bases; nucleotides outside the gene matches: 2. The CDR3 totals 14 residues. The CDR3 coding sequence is TGCGCCAGCAGCTTGGGTCAGGGGGATGAAAAACTGTTTTTT. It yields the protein CASSLGQGDEKLFF.

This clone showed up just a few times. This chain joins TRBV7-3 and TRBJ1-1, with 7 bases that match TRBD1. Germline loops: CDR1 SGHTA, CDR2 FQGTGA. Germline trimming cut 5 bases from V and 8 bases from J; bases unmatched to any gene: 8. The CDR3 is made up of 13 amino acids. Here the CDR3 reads CASSQSEDREAFF. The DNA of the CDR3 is TGTGCCAGCAGCCAAAGCGAGGACAGGGAAGCTTTCTTT. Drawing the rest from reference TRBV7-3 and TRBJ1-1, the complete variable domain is GAGVSQTPSNKVTEKGKYVELRCDPISGHTALYWYRQSLGQGPEFLIYFQGTGAADDSGLPNDRFFAVRPEGSVSTLKIQRTERGDSAVYLCASSQSEDREAFFGQGTRLTVV.

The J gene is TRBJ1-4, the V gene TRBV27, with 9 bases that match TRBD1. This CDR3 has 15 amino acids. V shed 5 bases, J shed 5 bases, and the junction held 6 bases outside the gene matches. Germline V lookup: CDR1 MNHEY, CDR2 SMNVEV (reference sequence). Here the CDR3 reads CASSPLGTGNEKLFF. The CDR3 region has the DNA TGTGCCAGCAGTCCACTTGGGACAGGGAATGAAAAACTGTTTTTT. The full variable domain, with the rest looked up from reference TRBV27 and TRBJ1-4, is EAQVTQNPRYLITVTGKKLTVTCSQNMNHEYMSWYRQDPGLGLRQIYYSMNVEVTDKGDVPEGYKVSRKEKRNFPLILESPSPNQTSLYFCASSPLGTGNEKLFFGSGTQLSVL.

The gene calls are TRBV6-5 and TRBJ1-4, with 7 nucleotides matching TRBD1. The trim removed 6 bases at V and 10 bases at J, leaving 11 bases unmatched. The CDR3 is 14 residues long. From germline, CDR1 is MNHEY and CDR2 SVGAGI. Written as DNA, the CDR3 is TGTGCCAGCAGACAGGGGCCGACCCAGGGAAAACTGTTTTTT. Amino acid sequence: CASRQGPTQGKLFF.

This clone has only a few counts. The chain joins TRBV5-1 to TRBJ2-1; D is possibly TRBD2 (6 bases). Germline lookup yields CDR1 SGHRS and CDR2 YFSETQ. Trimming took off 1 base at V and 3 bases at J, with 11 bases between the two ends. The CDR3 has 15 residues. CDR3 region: CASSLSGELYNEQFF. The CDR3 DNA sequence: TGCGCCAGCAGCTTGTCGGGGGAACTCTACAATGAGCAGTTCTTC.

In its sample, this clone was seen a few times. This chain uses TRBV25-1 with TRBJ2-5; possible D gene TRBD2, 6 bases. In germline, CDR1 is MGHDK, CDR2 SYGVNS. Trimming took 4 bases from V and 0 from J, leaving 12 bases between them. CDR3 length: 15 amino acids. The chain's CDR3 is CASSVAGTYQETQYF. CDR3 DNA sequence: TGTGCCAGCAGTGTGGCGGGGACTTACCAAGAGACCCAGTACTTC. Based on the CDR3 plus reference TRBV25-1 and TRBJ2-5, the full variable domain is EADIYQTPRYLVIGTGKKITLECSQTMGHDKMYWYQQDPGMELHLIHYSYGVNSTEKGDLSSESTVSRIRTEHFPLTLESARPSHTSQYLCASSVAGTYQETQYFGPGTRLLVL.

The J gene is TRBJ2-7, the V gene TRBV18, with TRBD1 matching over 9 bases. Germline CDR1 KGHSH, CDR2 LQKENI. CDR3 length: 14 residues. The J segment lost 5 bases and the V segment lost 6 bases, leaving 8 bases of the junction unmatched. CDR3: CASSLRTGVNEQYF. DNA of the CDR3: TGTGCCAGCTCTCTCCGGACAGGGGTCAACGAGCAGTACTTC.

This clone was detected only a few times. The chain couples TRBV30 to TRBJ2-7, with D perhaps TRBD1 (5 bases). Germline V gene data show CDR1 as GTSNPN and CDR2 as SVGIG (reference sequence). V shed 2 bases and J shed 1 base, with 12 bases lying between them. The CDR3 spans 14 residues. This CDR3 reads CAWSRGPLSYEQYF. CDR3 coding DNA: TGTGCCTGGAGTAGGGGCCCTTTATCCTACGAGCAGTACTTC.

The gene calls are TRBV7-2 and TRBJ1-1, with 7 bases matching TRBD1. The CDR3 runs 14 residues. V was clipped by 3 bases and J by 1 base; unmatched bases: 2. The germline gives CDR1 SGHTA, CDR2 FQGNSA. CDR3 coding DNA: TGTGCCAGCAGCTTCCGACAGGGGAACACTGAAGCTTTCTTT. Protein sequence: CASSFRQGNTEAFF.

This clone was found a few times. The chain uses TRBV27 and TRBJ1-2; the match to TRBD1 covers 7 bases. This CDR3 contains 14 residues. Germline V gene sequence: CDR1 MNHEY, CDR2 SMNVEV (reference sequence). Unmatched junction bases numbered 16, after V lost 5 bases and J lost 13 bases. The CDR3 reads CASSLYRDSSGPTF. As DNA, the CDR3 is TGTGCCAGCAGTCTTTATCGGGACAGCTCTGGCCCCACCTTC.

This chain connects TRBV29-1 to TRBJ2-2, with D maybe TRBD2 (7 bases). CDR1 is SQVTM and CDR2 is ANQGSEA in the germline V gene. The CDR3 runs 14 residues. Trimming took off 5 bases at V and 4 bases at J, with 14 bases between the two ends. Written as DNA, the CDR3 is TGCAGCGTTCCGGGGGGCGCTTTCACCGGGGAGCTGTTTTTT. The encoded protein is CSVPGGAFTGELFF.

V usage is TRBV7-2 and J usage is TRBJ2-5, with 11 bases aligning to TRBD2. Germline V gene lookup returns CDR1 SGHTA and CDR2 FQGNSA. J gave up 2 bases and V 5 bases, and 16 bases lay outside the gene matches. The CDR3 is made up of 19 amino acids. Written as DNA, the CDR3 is TGTGCCAGCAGCCAACCCTTGCTACTAGCGGGGGCTCATCAAGAGACCCAGTACTTC. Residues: CASSQPLLLAGAHQETQYF.

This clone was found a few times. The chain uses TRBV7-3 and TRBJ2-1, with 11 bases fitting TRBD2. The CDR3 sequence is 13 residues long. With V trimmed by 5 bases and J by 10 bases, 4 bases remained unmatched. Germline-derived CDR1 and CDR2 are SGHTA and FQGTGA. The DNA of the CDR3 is TGTGCCAGCAGCCCACGGACTAGCGGGGAGCAGTTCTTC. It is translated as CASSPRTSGEQFF. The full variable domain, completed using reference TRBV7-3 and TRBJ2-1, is GAGVSQTPSNKVTEKGKYVELRCDPISGHTALYWYRQSLGQGPEFLIYFQGTGAADDSGLPNDRFFAVRPEGSVSTLKIQRTERGDSAVYLCASSPRTSGEQFFGPGTRLTVL.

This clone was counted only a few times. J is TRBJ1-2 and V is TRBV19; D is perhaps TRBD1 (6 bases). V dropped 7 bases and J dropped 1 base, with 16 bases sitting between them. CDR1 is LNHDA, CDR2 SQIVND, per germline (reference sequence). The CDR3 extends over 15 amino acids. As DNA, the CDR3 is TGTGCCAGTAAAACGGGACCACAGGGTAACTATGGCTACACCTTC. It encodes CASKTGPQGNYGYTF.

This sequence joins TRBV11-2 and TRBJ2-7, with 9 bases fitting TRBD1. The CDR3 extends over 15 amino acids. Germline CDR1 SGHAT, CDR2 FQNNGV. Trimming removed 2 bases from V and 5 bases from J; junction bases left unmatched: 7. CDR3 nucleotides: TGTGCCAGCAGCTTAATCGGGACAGGGCTCGACGAGCAGTACTTC. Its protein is CASSLIGTGLDEQYF.

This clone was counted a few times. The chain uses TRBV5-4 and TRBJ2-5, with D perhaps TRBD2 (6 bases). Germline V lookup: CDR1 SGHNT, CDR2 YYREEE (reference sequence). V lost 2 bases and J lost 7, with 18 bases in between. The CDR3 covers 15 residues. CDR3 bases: TGTGCCAGCAGCTTCGGCGCCGAGACGGGGGTGACCCAGTACTTC. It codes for CASSFGAETGVTQYF.

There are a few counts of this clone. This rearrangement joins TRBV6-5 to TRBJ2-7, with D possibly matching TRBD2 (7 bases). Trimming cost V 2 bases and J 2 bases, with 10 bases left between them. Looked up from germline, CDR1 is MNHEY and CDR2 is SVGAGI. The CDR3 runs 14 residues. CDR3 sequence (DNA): TGTGCCAGCAGTTACAGGGGGGGACCCTACGAGCAGTACTTC. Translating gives CASSYRGGPYEQYF.

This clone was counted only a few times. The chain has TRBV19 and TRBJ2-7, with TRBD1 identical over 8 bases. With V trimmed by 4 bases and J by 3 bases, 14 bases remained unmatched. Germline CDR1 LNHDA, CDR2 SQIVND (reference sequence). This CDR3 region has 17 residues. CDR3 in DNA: TGTGCCAGTAGTAGGAAGACAGGGGCTCTGGCTTTCTACGAGCAGTACTTC. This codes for CASSRKTGALAFYEQYF.

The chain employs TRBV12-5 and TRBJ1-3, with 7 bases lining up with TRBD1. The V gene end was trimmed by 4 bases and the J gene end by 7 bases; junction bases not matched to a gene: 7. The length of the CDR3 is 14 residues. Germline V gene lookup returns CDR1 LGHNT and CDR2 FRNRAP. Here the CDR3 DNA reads TGTGCTAGTGGTTCTGACAGGGATGGGAACACCATATATTTT. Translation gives CASGSDRDGNTIYF.

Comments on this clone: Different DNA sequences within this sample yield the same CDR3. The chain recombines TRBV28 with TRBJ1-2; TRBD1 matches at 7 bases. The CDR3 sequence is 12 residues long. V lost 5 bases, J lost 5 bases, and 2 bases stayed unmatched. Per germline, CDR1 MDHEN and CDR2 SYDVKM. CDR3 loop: CASSVRGYGYTF. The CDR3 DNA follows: TGTGCCAGCAGTGTCAGGGGGTATGGCTACACCTTC.

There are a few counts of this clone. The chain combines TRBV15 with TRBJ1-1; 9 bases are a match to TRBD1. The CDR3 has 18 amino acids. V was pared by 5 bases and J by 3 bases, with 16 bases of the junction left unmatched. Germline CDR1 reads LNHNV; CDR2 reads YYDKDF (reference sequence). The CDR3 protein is CATSRTLGQGVLDTEAFF. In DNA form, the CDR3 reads TGTGCCACCAGCCGAACCCTGGGACAGGGCGTTCTGGACACTGAAGCTTTCTTT.

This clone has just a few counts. The CDR3 bases are TGTGCCAGCAGTTTAGGGGGAGGAACCGAAGAGACCCAGTACTTC. It is translated as CASSLGGGTEETQYF. The chain has TRBV28 and TRBJ2-5, with D possibly being TRBD2 (6 bases). V lost 2 bases to trimming and J lost 3 bases, with 13 bases between them. Germline lookup yields CDR1 MDHEN and CDR2 SYDVKM. CDR3 length: 15 amino acids.

Here the CDR3 reads CASSRGSGTVNYEQYF. CDR3 nucleotides: TGTGCCAGCAGCCGGGGGTCCGGGACGGTGAACTACGAGCAGTACTTC. This rearrangement joins TRBV5-4 to TRBJ2-7, with D perhaps TRBD2 (6 bases). V was shortened by 4 bases and J by 3 bases, with 20 bases between the two germline ends. CDR1 is SGHNT, CDR2 YYREEE, per germline (reference sequence). The CDR3 is made up of 16 amino acids.

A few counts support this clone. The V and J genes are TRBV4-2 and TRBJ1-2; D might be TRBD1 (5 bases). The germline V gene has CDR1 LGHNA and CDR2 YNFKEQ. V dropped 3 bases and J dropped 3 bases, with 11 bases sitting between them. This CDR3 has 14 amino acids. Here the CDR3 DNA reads TGTGCCAGCAGCCAGGGGCAGGGTCACTATGGCTACACCTTC. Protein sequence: CASSQGQGHYGYTF.

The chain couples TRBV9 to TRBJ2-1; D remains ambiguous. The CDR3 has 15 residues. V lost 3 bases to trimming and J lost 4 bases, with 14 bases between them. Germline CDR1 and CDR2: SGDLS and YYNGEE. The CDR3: CASSASGPAYNEQFF. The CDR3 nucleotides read TGTGCCAGCAGCGCATCGGGTCCCGCTTACAATGAGCAGTTCTTC.

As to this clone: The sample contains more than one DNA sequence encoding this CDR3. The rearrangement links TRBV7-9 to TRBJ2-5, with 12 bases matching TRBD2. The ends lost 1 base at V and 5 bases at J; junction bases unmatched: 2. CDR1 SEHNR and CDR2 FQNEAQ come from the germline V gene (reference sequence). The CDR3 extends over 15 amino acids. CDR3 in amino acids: CASSLGLAGVETQYF. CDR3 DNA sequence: TGTGCCAGCAGCTTAGGACTAGCGGGGGTGGAGACCCAGTACTTC.